These T cell receptor beta chains were read from a single sample in a study of blood T cell repertoires in COVID-19. Method: immunoSEQ multiplex PCR; TCRdb's copy keeps in-frame clones and lacks some. The sample shows roughly 220,000 clones, 86% of them seen only once. Sequencing was performed on peripheral blood. The receptors were sampled from an elderly man with acute or convalescent COVID-19. The CDR3 runs from the conserved cysteine through the conserved F or W. Each record gives: D gene, clone size, J gene, V gene, CDR3 DNA, CDR3 protein. The D gene is left open where the match is weak. Clone size is given for some rows only: seen once, a few or many times, or a class if the clone is expanded.

D: TRBD2
size: NA
J: TRBJ2-3
V: TRBV11-2
DNA: TGTGCCAGCAGACCCAGCGGGGGAGTTTTCGATACGCAGTATTTT
CDR3: CASRPSGGVFDTQYF

D: NA
size: NA
J: TRBJ1-4
V: TRBV30
DNA: TGTGCCTGGAACCACTGGGGGGGCCATGAAAAACTGTTTTTT
CDR3: CAWNHWGGHEKLFF

D: NA
size: NA
J: TRBJ2-5
V: TRBV19
DNA: TGTGCCAGTATCGGGGGAGAGACCCAGTACTTC
CDR3: CASIGGETQYF

D: TRBD2
size: NA
J: TRBJ2-1
V: TRBV7-9
DNA: TGTGCCAGCAGAACCGGACTAGCGGGAGATTATGAGCAGTTCTTC
CDR3: CASRTGLAGDYEQFF

D: TRBD2
size: once
J: TRBJ2-1
V: TRBV4-3
DNA: TGCGCCAGCAGCCAAGTGTTAACTAGCGGAGACAATGAGCAGTTCTTC
CDR3: CASSQVLTSGDNEQFF

D: NA
size: NA
J: TRBJ2-2
V: TRBV12-5
DNA: TGTGCTAGTGGCCCTTCCCCCGGGGAGCTGTTTTTT
CDR3: CASGPSPGELFF

D: NA
size: few
J: TRBJ2-1
V: TRBV24-1
DNA: TGTGCCACCAGTGTTGTCGCGCAGGGGGGTTTGAAGGATGAGCAGTTCTTC
CDR3: CATSVVAQGGLKDEQFF

D: NA
size: NA
J: TRBJ2-6
V: TRBV5-1
DNA: TGCGCCAGCAGCTTCGAGGTCTCTGGGGCCAACGTCCTGACTTTC
CDR3: CASSFEVSGANVLTF

D: NA
size: NA
J: TRBJ2-7
V: TRBV18
DNA: TGTGCCAGCTCACCTGTTGAGGGCTACGAGCAGTACTTC
CDR3: CASSPVEGYEQYF

D: NA
size: NA
J: TRBJ2-7
V: TRBV29-1
DNA: TGCAGCGATGACAGCTACGAGCAGTACTTC
CDR3: CSDDSYEQYF

D: TRBD1
size: NA
J: TRBJ2-2
V: TRBV28
DNA: TGTGCCACCGACAGGGGGCTATACGGGGAGCTGTTTTTT
CDR3: CATDRGLYGELFF